The source of this T cell receptor (beta chain) is a study of metastatic and nonmetastatic thyroid tumors. This clone occurred many times. A single base separates this from a much larger clone, so it may be a read error. This CDR3 has 16 amino acids. Germline V gene data show CDR1 as SGHAT and CDR2 as FQNNGV. Trimming removed 1 base from V and 4 bases from J, with 14 bases in between. With MiXCR, TCRdb called clones anew from the PCR reads. The sample holds over 25,000 clones, around a sixth seen once. Treatment of any kind had been given to no patient before thyroid surgery. This TCR was sampled from a male donor with papillary thyroid cancer or a benign thyroid nodule (not recorded which). Some clones in this sample may be carry-over from other donors' samples. The sequenced material came from blood. The chain recombines TRBV11-2 with TRBJ2-1, with D maybe TRBD2 (6 bases). Written as DNA, the CDR3 is TGTGCCAGCAGCTTAGGTCGACGAGCGGGTTACAATGAGCAGTTCTTC. This gives the protein CASSLGRRAGYNEQFF.